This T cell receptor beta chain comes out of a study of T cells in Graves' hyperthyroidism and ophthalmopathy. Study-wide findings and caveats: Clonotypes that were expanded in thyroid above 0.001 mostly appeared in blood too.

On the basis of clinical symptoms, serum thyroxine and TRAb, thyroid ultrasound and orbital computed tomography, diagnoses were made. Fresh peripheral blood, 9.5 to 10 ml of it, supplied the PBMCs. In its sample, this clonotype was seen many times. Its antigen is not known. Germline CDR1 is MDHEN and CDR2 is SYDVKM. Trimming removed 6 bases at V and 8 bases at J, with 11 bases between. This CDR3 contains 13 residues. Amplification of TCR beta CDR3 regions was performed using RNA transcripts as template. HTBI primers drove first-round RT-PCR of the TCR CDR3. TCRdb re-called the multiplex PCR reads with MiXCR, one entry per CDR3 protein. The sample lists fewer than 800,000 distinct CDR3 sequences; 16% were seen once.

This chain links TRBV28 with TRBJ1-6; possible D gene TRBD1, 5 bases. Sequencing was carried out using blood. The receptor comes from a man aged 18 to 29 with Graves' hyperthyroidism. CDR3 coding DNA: TGTGCCAGCAGCTGGACGGGGGATTCACCCCTCCACTTT. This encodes CASSWTGDSPLHF. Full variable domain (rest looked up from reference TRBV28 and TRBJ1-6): DVKVTQSSRYLVKRTGEKVFLECVQDMDHENMFWYRQDPGLGLRLIYFSYDVKMKEKGDIPEGYSVSREKKERFSLILESASTNQTSMYLCASSWTGDSPLHFGNGTRLTVT.